This TCR beta chain was profiled in a study of Ad26.COV2.S vaccination and SARS-CoV-2 variants. About the research overall: In the study, Ad26.COV2.S was injected intramuscularly once, or twice 56 days apart.

General study results and limits: The authors reported substantial breadth in spike-specific CD8+ and CD4+ T cell responses after vaccination.

About this clone itself: Its antigen is not known.

Germline CDR1 reads SGHVS; CDR2 reads FNYEAQ. The V segment lost 0 bases and the J segment 6 bases; nucleotides outside the gene matches: 8. This CDR3 region has 15 residues. The treatment here: 15 to 20 received Ad26.COV2.S at low or high dose, single or two shots; several received placebo; per-sample allocation not given. Collection of the samples took place on day 63 after the first injection of vaccine or placebo. TCRdb's copy holds only in-frame clones and misses some; the assay was immunoSEQ multiplex PCR. The sample includes roughly 320,000 clones, over 80% of them seen just once. This chain links TRBV7-6 with TRBJ2-7, with 7 bases identical to TRBD1. This receptor was identified in a person aged 18-60 years who received the Ad26.COV2.S COVID-19 vaccine or a placebo. The source was peripheral blood, collected in a trial of Ad26.COV2.S vaccine versus placebo. The CDR3 coding sequence is TGTGCCAGCAGCTTAGCATCGGGGAGACAGGGCGAGCAGTACTTC. This sequence encodes CASSLASGRQGEQYF.